Below are 16 T cell receptor beta chains sequenced from a single sample in a study of graft-versus-host responses after intestinal transplantation. Measured with immunoSEQ multiplex PCR; TCRdb has only the in-frame clones, and not every one. This sample has about 23,000 clones; around nine tenths occur once, and the top ten carry just under 2%. This specimen consisted of PBMCs, obtained around 38 days after intestinal transplant. The receptor source for this set is a human patient who received an intestinal transplant, so some T cells may come from the graft donor.

This chain links TRBV7-3 with TRBJ2-7, with 9 bases aligning to TRBD1. Germline trimming cut 5 bases from V and 4 bases from J; bases unmatched to any gene: 9. Germline CDR1 is SGHTA and CDR2 is FQGTGA. The CDR3 runs 15 residues. The CDR3 nucleotides are TGTGCCAGCAGCCCAACAGGGACAGGGATGTACGAGCAGTACTTC. Its protein product is CASSPTGTGMYEQYF.

The genes are TRBV11-3 and TRBJ2-7; 7 bases line up with TRBD1. The length of the CDR3 is 13 residues. CDR1 and CDR2 (germline): SGHNT, YENEEA. V lost 5 bases to trimming and J lost 2 bases; unmatched junction nucleotides: 3. CDR3 in amino acids: CASSRQGAYEQYF. The CDR3, as DNA: TGTGCCAGCAGCCGACAGGGTGCCTACGAGCAGTACTTC.

The chain links TRBV6-1 to TRBJ2-7; 10 bases are a match to TRBD1. V lost 7 bases, J lost 2 bases, and 5 bases stayed unmatched. In germline, CDR1 is MNHNS, CDR2 SASEGT. The CDR3 is 14 amino acids. The CDR3 DNA reads as TGTGCCAGCACAACCGGGACAGGGGCCTACGAGCAGTACTTC. Amino acids: CASTTGTGAYEQYF.

CDR3 DNA sequence: TGTGCCAGCAGCCCGCTCGGGGGGGGAGAAGCTTTCTTT. It codes for CASSPLGGGEAFF. The chain is built from TRBV7-3 and TRBJ1-1; possibly TRBD1 for D (5 bases). Trimming pared 5 bases from V and 8 bases from J, leaving 15 bases between. Germline V gene sequence: CDR1 SGHTA, CDR2 FQGTGA. This CDR3 is built from 13 residues.

This sequence joins TRBV9 and TRBJ2-3, with D hard to call. Germline CDR1 reads SGDLS; CDR2 reads YYNGEE. Between the trimmed V and J ends, which lost 0 bases and 2 bases, there was a span of 7 bases. This CDR3 spans 14 amino acids. In DNA, the CDR3 is TGTGCCAGCAGCGTAGGCAGTTCCACAGATACGCAGTATTTT. Translated, it gives CASSVGSSTDTQYF. Variable domain in full (rest from reference TRBV9 and TRBJ2-3): DSGVTQTPKHLITATGQRVTLRCSPRSGDLSVYWYQQSLDQGLQFLIQYYNGEERAKGNILERFSAQQFPDLHSELNLSSLELGDSALYFCASSVGSSTDTQYFGPGTRLTVL.

The V and J genes are TRBV7-2 and TRBJ1-5; D is undetermined. Germline V gives CDR1 SGHTA, CDR2 FQGNSA. Trimming removed 2 bases at V and 0 bases at J, with 17 bases between. CDR3 length equals 18 residues. The CDR3 spells CASSLRDLRQYSNQPQHF. The CDR3 region has the DNA TGTGCCAGCAGCTTACGGGATTTGAGGCAATATAGCAATCAGCCCCAGCATTTT. Complete variable domain (other parts from reference TRBV7-2 and TRBJ1-5): GAGVSQSPSNKVTEKGKDVELRCDPISGHTALYWYRQSLGQGLEFLIYFQGNSAPDKSGLPSDRFSAERTGGSVSTLTIQRTQQEDSAVYLCASSLRDLRQYSNQPQHFGDGTRLSIL.

CDR3 sequence reads: CASSPSGSGTDTQYF. The CDR3, as DNA: TGTGCCAGCAGCCCTAGCGGATCGGGCACAGATACGCAGTATTTT. This rearrangement joins TRBV7-3 to TRBJ2-3; TRBD2 matches 7 bases. Germline V CDR1 and CDR2: SGHTA, FQGTGA. The trim removed 5 bases at V and 1 base at J, leaving 6 bases unmatched. The CDR3 covers 15 residues. Variable domain in full (rest from reference TRBV7-3 and TRBJ2-3): GAGVSQTPSNKVTEKGKYVELRCDPISGHTALYWYRQSLGQGPEFLIYFQGTGAADDSGLPNDRFFAVRPEGSVSTLKIQRTERGDSAVYLCASSPSGSGTDTQYFGPGTRLTVL.

The chain is built from TRBV7-3 and TRBJ2-7; possible D gene TRBD2, 7 bases. This CDR3 spans 14 amino acids. Trimming removed 3 bases at V and 2 bases at J, with 11 bases between. Germline V gene sequence: CDR1 SGHTA, CDR2 FQGTGA. The CDR3 reads CASSLGGPTYEQYF. As DNA, the CDR3 is TGTGCCAGCAGCTTGGGGGGGCCTACCTACGAGCAGTACTTC.

This rearrangement joins TRBV15 to TRBJ2-1; D is perhaps TRBD1 (5 bases). The CDR3 consists of 14 residues. V dropped 9 bases and J dropped 0 bases, with 12 bases sitting between them. The germline CDR1 and CDR2 sequences are LNHNV and YYDKDF (reference sequence). The CDR3 coding sequence is TGTGCCACTTCGTACAGGAGCTCCTACAATGAGCAGTTCTTC. Its translation is CATSYRSSYNEQFF.

The rearrangement joins TRBV10-3 to TRBJ2-1; 7 bases match TRBD2. Germline loops: CDR1 ENHRY, CDR2 SYGVKD. The J segment lost 0 bases and the V segment lost 7 bases, leaving 9 bases of the junction unmatched. The CDR3 runs to 16 residues. CDR3 coding DNA: TGTGCCATCACTTCCACTAGCGACTACTCCTACAATGAGCAGTTCTTC. It specifies CAITSTSDYSYNEQFF.

The gene calls are TRBV7-8 and TRBJ1-3, with a tentative D call TRBD1 (5 bases). There are 17 residues in the CDR3. Germline assignment: CDR1 SGHVS and CDR2 FQNEAQ. V was shortened by 3 bases and J by 4 bases, with 19 bases between the two germline ends. The CDR3 is CASSFSPKGTHGNTIYF. The CDR3 bases are TGTGCCAGCAGCTTTTCACCCAAAGGGACCCACGGAAACACCATATATTTT.

The chain recombines TRBV7-9 with TRBJ2-7; unclear D gene. Trimming took 3 bases from V and 2 from J, leaving 11 bases between them. The CDR3 runs to 14 residues. The germline CDR1 and CDR2 sequences are SEHNR and FQNEAQ (reference sequence). The CDR3 is CASSLGSNPYEQYF. Here the CDR3 DNA reads TGTGCCAGCAGCTTGGGCTCCAATCCCTACGAGCAGTACTTC. Full variable domain (rest looked up from reference TRBV7-9 and TRBJ2-7): DTGVSQNPRHKITKRGQNVTFRCDPISEHNRLYWYRQTLGQGPEFLTYFQNEAQLEKSRLLSDRFSAERPKGSFSTLEIQRTEQGDSAMYLCASSLGSNPYEQYFGPGTRLTVT.

The chain employs TRBV27 and TRBJ2-1; D is ambiguous. V lost 5 bases and J lost 4, with 9 bases in between. This CDR3 region has 13 residues. Germline values: CDR1 MNHEY, CDR2 SMNVEV (reference sequence). The CDR3 DNA reads TGTGCCAGCAGTCTCCCGGGTTACAATGAGCAGTTCTTC. It codes for CASSLPGYNEQFF.

This sequence joins TRBV28 and TRBJ1-2; possible D gene TRBD1, 5 bases. CDR3 length: 16 amino acids. Germline-derived CDR1 and CDR2 are MDHEN and SYDVKM. V shed 3 bases and J shed 3 bases, with 17 bases lying between them. The CDR3 loop reads CASSFAISGIYYGYTF. CDR3 coding DNA: TGTGCCAGCAGTTTTGCAATCTCAGGGATTTACTATGGCTACACCTTC.

The chain carries TRBV28 and TRBJ2-1; 7 bases agree with TRBD2. This CDR3 comprises 11 residues. Germline V gene lookup returns CDR1 MDHEN and CDR2 SYDVKM. The CDR3 DNA sequence: TGTGCAGCAGGGTTGCGGGAGATGCAGTTCTTC. It translates to CAAGLREMQFF.

V usage is TRBV7-6 and J usage is TRBJ2-7, with TRBD2 matching 7 bases. The length of the CDR3 is 18 residues. CDR1 and CDR2 from the germline V gene are SGHVS and FNYEAQ. V lost 0 bases, J lost 2 bases, and 13 bases stayed unmatched. CDR3: CASSLAPALTGGPYEQYF. The DNA for the CDR3 is TGTGCCAGCAGCTTAGCACCGGCTCTAACGGGAGGACCCTACGAGCAGTACTTC.